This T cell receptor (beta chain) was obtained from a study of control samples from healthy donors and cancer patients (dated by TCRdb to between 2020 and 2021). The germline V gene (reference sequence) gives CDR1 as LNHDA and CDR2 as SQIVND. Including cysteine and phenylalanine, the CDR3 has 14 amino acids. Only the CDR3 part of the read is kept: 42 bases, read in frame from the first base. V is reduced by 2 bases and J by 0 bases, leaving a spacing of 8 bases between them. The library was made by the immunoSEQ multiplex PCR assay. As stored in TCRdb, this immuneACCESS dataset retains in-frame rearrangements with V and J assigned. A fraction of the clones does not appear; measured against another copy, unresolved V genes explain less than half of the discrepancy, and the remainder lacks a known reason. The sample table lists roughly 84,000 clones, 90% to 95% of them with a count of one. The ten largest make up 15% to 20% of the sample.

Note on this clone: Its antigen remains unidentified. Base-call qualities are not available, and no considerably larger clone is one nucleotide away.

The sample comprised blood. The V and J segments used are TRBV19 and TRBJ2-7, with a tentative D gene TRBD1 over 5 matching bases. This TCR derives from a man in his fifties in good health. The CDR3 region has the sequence CASSISTGSYEQYF. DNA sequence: TGTGCCAGTAGTATAAGCACAGGCTCCTACGAGCAGTACTTC. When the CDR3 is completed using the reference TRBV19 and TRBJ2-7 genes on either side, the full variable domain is DGGITQSPKYLFRKEGQNVTLSCEQNLNHDAMYWYRQDPGQGLRLIYYSQIVNDFQKGDIAEGYSVSREKKESFPLTVTSAQKNPTAFYLCASSISTGSYEQYFGPGTRLTVT.